Listed here is a single TCR beta chain. The antigen is not known. The CDR3 consists of 15 residues. V lost 3 bases to trimming and J lost 1 base, with 11 bases between them. Germline V CDR1 and CDR2: LNHNV, YYDKDF (reference sequence). The sample is drawn from a study of T cell responses to AZD1222 COVID-19 vaccine. Study findings and constraints: The reported proportion of spike-specific TCRs targeting unmutated variant regions was nearly half. It should be noted that donors were predominantly white British and more often female, and clonal diversity was possibly underestimated. Just a handful of people given AZD1222 tested seropositive at baseline. Only after the peak T cell response were repertoires sampled.

Clones were read by immunoSEQ multiplex PCR, and TCRdb kept only the in-frame ones, dropping some. The sample records about 120,000 clones, 90% being singletons. This receptor was identified in an adult in good health. The chain employs TRBV15 and TRBJ2-3, with D possibly TRBD2 on 5 matching bases. The sample was peripheral blood, taken on day 0 of MenACWY control vaccination. The CDR3 region has the DNA TGTGCCACCAGCAGTGACTATCTTGGCACAGATACGCAGTATTTT. Residues: CATSSDYLGTDTQYF.